The entry below describes one TCR beta chain. This clonotype was counted a few times. What antigen it recognizes has not been identified. No much larger clone exists at a distance of one base, and base qualities are not known. These data belong to a study of blood T cells in healthy people across ages (dated by TCRdb to about 2015). Broadly, across the study: In model experiments, roughly one uniquely barcoded TCR beta cDNA molecule per two T cells was captured by template switching. Donors of different ages were randomly distributed across sequencing lanes to avoid experimental bias. The study measured age-related changes in TCR beta repertoire diversity using deep sequencing normalized with unique cDNA molecular identifiers. The donors were divided into four age groups: young (average roughly 17 years), middle-aged (under 40), aged (about 60) and long-lived (about 90). The study analyzed two additional independent replicas of 1 million unique cDNA reads from the same blood draw for two donors, one aged 18 to 29 and one aged 80 or older. General study outcomes and caveats: Because the CMV infection status of the donors was unknown, age-related changes in expanded clonotypes may potentially have been confounded. There was a strong correlation between observed TCR beta diversity and the percentage of naive T cells measured by flow cytometry. Observed TCR beta diversity per million T cells fell roughly linearly with age, and a significant reduction was already apparent by age approximately 41. Total diversity estimates from one million sequenced T cells were considered lower bounds and underestimates. Conclusive comparison of naive and antigen-experienced compartments was prevented by the profiling of bulk unsorted PBMCs. The long-lived group showed more naive CD4+ T cells, fewer expanded clones and increased TCR diversity than the aged group, suggesting age selection.

The donors were around 39 Caucasian individuals from Russia, aged 6 to 90 years, who were systemically healthy. Each donor gave ten milliliters of peripheral blood, drawn into EDTA-treated Vacutainer tubes. PBMCs were isolated by Ficoll-Paque density-gradient centrifugation, with at least 7 million obtained per sample. Total RNA was extracted from PBMCs with Trizol reagent, with at least 6 micrograms obtained per sample. For every donor, an aliquot of PBMCs went through flow cytometry to measure the percentages of naive CD45RAhigh/CD27high T cells. The CDR3 has 13 amino acids, counting the end cysteine and phenylalanine. The sequence is cut down to CDR3 DNA, 39 bases in frame from base 1. Sequences DFQATT (CDR1) and SNEGSKA (CDR2) are obtained from the germline V gene (reference sequence). V is trimmed back by 5 bases and J by 6 bases, and the junction contains 9 bases that no gene match accounts for.

Library generation was performed with 5' RACE. The sample was run on an Illumina HiSeq 2500. The second PCR ran for roughly 7 to 12 cycles and used a J-beta primer mix along with a sample-barcoded 5' primer. A template-switch 5' adaptor carrying 12 random nucleotides introduced a unique molecular identifier onto each TCR beta cDNA molecule. At least 2.5 million CDR3-containing paired-end reads were obtained from each sample. First-strand cDNA synthesis was performed from all RNA using the Mint cDNA synthesis kit, with priming by a TRBC-specific oligonucleotide. Following uracil-DNA glycosylase treatment, a first 18-cycle PCR with universal primers M1SS and BC2_uni_R was performed on all cDNA. In the authors' own workflow: For normalization, 1 million high-quality reads, each with a distinct molecular identifier, were randomly selected from each sample. Instead of being binned into consensus sequences, reads that shared molecular identifiers were thrown out. MiTCR, run with a Q25 quality threshold and the strictest error-elimination algorithm, handled CDR3 identification, clonotype clustering and error correction. A nonparametric unseen species model with Euler transformation was used to estimate lower-bound total TCR beta diversity. TCRdb reprocessed the public reads (quality trimming at Q25 with fastp, clone calling with MiXCR) and kept in-frame beta chains. Under each unique CDR3 protein, matching rows form one entry showing the most common genes and DNA. V and J calls and clone size were set by TCRdb, not the authors. For this sample there are about 1.8 million distinct CDR3 sequences; just under 50% appear just once. The ten largest clones take up approximately 2.1% of the sample.

The TCR comes from a middle-aged woman in good health. Recombination linked TRBV20-1 to TRBJ1-2; the junction holds 7 bases that match TRBD1. The sample taken for sequencing was blood. The DNA sequence is given as TGCAGTGCTTCAGGGGGAAGGGTTCATGGCTACACCTTC. Translated, it gives CSASGGRVHGYTF.